This TCR beta chain was captured by sequencing in a study of blood T cell repertoires in COVID-19. Study-wide context: Samples came from the United States, Italy and Spain, spanning acute and convalescent COVID-19. Sample material is recorded as cDNA or gDNA derived from T cells, B-cell-depleted T cells, or PBMCs.

Study processing details: Scientists estimated how many nucleated cells there were by amplifying reference gene primers. Only in-frame clones appear in the TCRdb table, and some are missing; sequencing was by immunoSEQ multiplex PCR. The V and J calls and the clone size are those of that table, but D and trimming were determined from the DNA. The table lists just under 90,000 clones, 90% of them singletons. Germline-derived CDR1 and CDR2 are SGHTA and FQGNSA. The CDR3 loop spans 16 amino acids. Unmatched junction bases numbered 8, after V lost 5 bases and J lost 5 bases. Sequenced: peripheral blood. V gene TRBV7-2 combines with J gene TRBJ2-3; 12 bases are a match to TRBD2. The clonotype comes from a man aged 60 to 75 with acute or convalescent COVID-19. The CDR3 loop reads CASSLKTSGSVDTQYF. CDR3 coding DNA: TGTGCCAGCAGCCTAAAGACTAGCGGGAGTGTAGATACGCAGTATTTT.